These 30 T cell receptor beta chains were all obtained from the same sample, sequenced in a study of T cell responses to AZD1222 COVID-19 vaccine. Here immunoSEQ multiplex PCR was the method, and the copy in TCRdb shows in-frame clones only, minus some. The table shows approximately 110,000 clones, with roughly 84% occurring only once. Sequenced here: peripheral blood, sampled on day 0 of AZD1222 vaccination. These receptors were obtained from an adult in good health.

The chain joins TRBV5-1 to TRBJ1-5; TRBD1 might be the D (6 bases). V was cut by 5 bases and J by 6 bases, with 15 bases left in between. CDR3 length: 14 amino acids. Germline values: CDR1 SGHRS, CDR2 YFSETQ. The CDR3 coding sequence is TGCGCCAGCAGTTTGACAGGAACGGGTCAGCCCCAGCATTTT. Its protein product is CASSLTGTGQPQHF.

The rearrangement uses TRBV6-2 or TRBV6-3 and TRBJ1-2, with D hard to call. The CDR3 extends over 14 amino acids. Trimming took 0 bases from V and 4 from J, leaving 9 bases between them. Germline V gene data show CDR1 as MNHEY and CDR2 as SVGEGT. The CDR3 coding sequence is TGTGCCAGCAGTTACTCGAATCAGGTCTATGGCTACACCTTC. Translated, it gives CASSYSNQVYGYTF.

The chain couples TRBV19 to TRBJ1-5; no reliable D call. Per the germline V gene, CDR1 is LNHDA and CDR2 is SQIVND (reference sequence). This CDR3 has 12 amino acids. V was trimmed by 5 bases and J by 4 bases, leaving 6 bases between them. This CDR3 is CASSGFNQPQHF. The CDR3 DNA reads TGTGCCAGTAGTGGGTTTAATCAGCCCCAGCATTTT.

V and J are TRBV6-4 and TRBJ1-5; weak D call: TRBD1 (5 bases). The V and J ends lost 4 bases and 6 bases respectively, with 13 bases between them. CDR1 and CDR2 from the germline V gene are MRHNA and SNTAGT. CDR3 size: 14 residues. CDR3: CASSVDRGGQPQHF. The CDR3 coding sequence is TGTGCCAGCAGTGTTGACAGAGGCGGTCAGCCCCAGCATTTT.

This chain uses TRBV3-1 (or the pseudogene TRBV3-2) with TRBJ2-5; no clear D gene. The V end lost 1 base, the J end lost 5 bases, and 5 bases lay between the germline ends. This CDR3 contains 12 residues. From germline, CDR1 is LGHDT and CDR2 YNNKEL (reference sequence). In DNA form, the CDR3 reads TGTGCCAGCAGCCAAGTTCGCGAGACCCAGTACTTC. This translates into CASSQVRETQYF.

The J gene is TRBJ2-1, the V gene TRBV7-2, with D perhaps TRBD2 (6 bases). Germline-derived CDR1 and CDR2 are SGHTA and FQGNSA. The CDR3 totals 13 residues. V was pared by 4 bases and J by 7 bases, with 11 bases between. CDR3 amino acids: CASSSRAGNEQFF. For the CDR3, the DNA is TGTGCCAGCAGCTCCAGGGCGGGGAATGAGCAGTTCTTC.

V and J are TRBV6-5 and TRBJ1-2; 7 positions agree with TRBD1. The V gene's germline CDR1 is MNHEY and CDR2 SVGAGI. The CDR3 is 15 residues long. V dropped 2 bases and J dropped 0; count of bases not matched to a gene: 3. The CDR3 reads CASSYTGATNYGYTF. CDR3 DNA sequence: TGTGCCAGCAGTTACACAGGGGCGACTAACTATGGCTACACCTTC.

This clone was counted a single time. The CDR3 nucleotides read TGTGCCAGCTCACCACTAAATCCGGAGTCTGGAAACACCATATATTTT. Translation gives CASSPLNPESGNTIYF. This chain uses TRBV18 with TRBJ1-3; D is unresolved. V was trimmed by 1 base and J by 1 base, leaving 11 bases between them. CDR1 KGHSH and CDR2 LQKENI come from the germline V gene. The CDR3 runs 16 residues.

The chain recombines TRBV5-4 with TRBJ1-2; a weak D match, TRBD1 (5 bases). Trimming stripped 1 base from V and 3 bases from J, with 10 bases between. Germline V CDR1 and CDR2: SGHNT, YYREEE (reference sequence). CDR3 length: 14 residues. The CDR3 loop is CASSLQGADYGYTF. DNA of the CDR3: TGTGCCAGCAGCTTGCAAGGGGCCGACTATGGCTACACCTTC. Drawing the rest from reference TRBV5-4 and TRBJ1-2, the complete variable domain is ETGVTQSPTHLIKTRGQQVTLRCSSQSGHNTVSWYQQALGQGPQFIFQYYREEENGRGNFPPRFSGLQFPNYSSELNVNALELDDSALYLCASSLQGADYGYTFGSGTRLTVV.

This chain uses TRBV5-8 with TRBJ2-2; D uncertain. Per germline, CDR1 SGHTS and CDR2 YDEGEE. This CDR3 spans 13 amino acids. V was shortened by 0 bases and J by 5 bases, with 5 bases between the two germline ends. This CDR3 reads CASSLVETGELFF. The CDR3 DNA reads as TGTGCCAGCAGCTTGGTAGAAACCGGGGAGCTGTTTTTT.

The genes are TRBV14 and TRBJ2-5; 8 positions match TRBD1. V shed 3 bases and J 4 bases; nucleotides not matched to a gene: 13. Looked up from germline, CDR1 is SGHDN and CDR2 is FVKESK. The CDR3 is made up of 17 amino acids. Here the CDR3 DNA reads TGTGCCAGCAGCCACCCTCCGAGGGGCAGGGGGCTAGAGACCCAGTACTTC. Its translation: CASSHPPRGRGLETQYF. Complete variable domain (other parts from reference TRBV14 and TRBJ2-5): EAGVTQFPSHSVIEKGQTVTLRCDPISGHDNLYWYRRVMGKEIKFLLHFVKESKQDESGMPNNRFLAERTGGTYSTLKVQPAELEDSGVYFCASSHPPRGRGLETQYFGPGTRLLVL.

V and J are TRBV9 and TRBJ2-2; the D gene is possibly TRBD2 (7 bases). Looked up from germline, CDR1 is SGDLS and CDR2 is YYNGEE. This CDR3 has 16 amino acids. Trimming took off 3 bases at V and 7 bases at J, with 19 bases between the two ends. The CDR3, as DNA: TGTGCCAGCAGCGAGGCCGGTCAAGGGGGGGACGGGGAGCTGTTTTTT. This sequence encodes CASSEAGQGGDGELFF.

The rearrangement uses TRBV7-9 and TRBJ1-1; D perhaps matches TRBD1 (6 bases). This CDR3 has 14 amino acids. Trimming cost V 5 bases and J 4 bases, with 14 bases left between them. The germline V gene encodes CDR1 SEHNR and CDR2 FQNEAQ (reference sequence). The CDR3 bases are TGTGCCAGCAGCCGCAGACAGGAGGGCACTGAAGCTTTCTTT. Amino acid sequence: CASSRRQEGTEAFF.

The chain uses TRBV23-1 and TRBJ1-5; D gene ambiguous. TRBV23-1 is assigned to the ORF class and has an uncertain function. The CDR3 extends over 11 amino acids. V lost 6 bases, J lost 7 bases, and 7 bases lay in between. CDR3 region: CASRGKQPQHF. CDR3 DNA sequence: TGCGCCAGCAGGGGGAAACAGCCCCAGCATTTT.

J is TRBJ2-1 and V is TRBV7-6; D gene ambiguous. CDR1 and CDR2 (germline): SGHVS, FNYEAQ. Deletions cut 6 bases from V and 4 bases from J, with 19 bases between. There are 16 residues in the CDR3. This CDR3 reads CASSDSLGYSYNEQFF. CDR3 in DNA: TGTGCCAGCAGTGATAGCCTCGGCTATAGTTACAATGAGCAGTTCTTC.

V gene TRBV5-6 combines with J gene TRBJ1-4; D unresolved. Germline lookup yields CDR1 SGHDT and CDR2 YYEEEE. The ends were cut back, 2 bases at V and 5 bases at J, with 7 bases in the middle. CDR3 length: 13 residues. The CDR3 bases are TGTGCCAGCAGCTTTGGCACCAATGAAAAACTGTTTTTT. Translating gives CASSFGTNEKLFF.

The chain uses TRBV9 and TRBJ2-7; D is ambiguous. There are 12 residues in the CDR3. V was clipped by 0 bases and J by 4 bases, with 5 bases between them. The V gene's germline CDR1 is SGDLS and CDR2 YYNGEE. The CDR3 loop is CASSVGDYEQYF. The CDR3 region has the DNA TGTGCCAGCAGCGTAGGGGATTACGAGCAGTACTTC.

The chain joins TRBV7-9 to TRBJ1-1; the D gene is possibly TRBD1 (6 bases). The germline V gene has CDR1 SEHNR and CDR2 FQNEAQ (reference sequence). This CDR3 has 13 amino acids. Trimming left V 4 bases short and J 7 bases short, with 13 bases between. The CDR3 protein is CASSWRQAVEAFF. In DNA form, the CDR3 reads TGTGCCAGCAGCTGGCGACAGGCCGTTGAAGCTTTCTTT.

This sequence joins TRBV6-5 and TRBJ2-2; perhaps TRBD2 as D (5 bases). CDR3 length: 14 residues. Germline V gene data show CDR1 as MNHEY and CDR2 as SVGAGI. V was trimmed by 2 bases and J by 7 bases, leaving 11 bases between them. The CDR3 loop is CASSYPGRIGELFF. CDR3 DNA: TGTGCCAGCAGTTACCCGGGAAGAATCGGGGAGCTGTTTTTT.

The chain is built from TRBV28 and TRBJ2-2; possibly TRBD2 for D (6 bases). The germline V gene has CDR1 MDHEN and CDR2 SYDVKM. The CDR3 contains 15 residues. V lost 6 bases and J lost 5, with 16 bases in between. The CDR3 DNA reads as TGTGCCAGCAGCCCCCCAGGGAGGCGAACCGGGGAGCTGTTTTTT. It is translated as CASSPPGRRTGELFF. The full variable domain, its missing parts supplied by reference TRBV28 and TRBJ2-2, is DVKVTQSSRYLVKRTGEKVFLECVQDMDHENMFWYRQDPGLGLRLIYFSYDVKMKEKGDIPEGYSVSREKKERFSLILESASTNQTSMYLCASSPPGRRTGELFFGEGSRLTVL.

The chain is built from TRBV3-1 (or the pseudogene TRBV3-2) and TRBJ1-2, with no clear D. The V gene lost 8 bases and the J gene lost 2 bases, with 15 bases spanning the gap. CDR3 length: 14 amino acids. Germline values: CDR1 LGHDT, CDR2 YNNKEL (reference sequence). The CDR3 spells CASGREEDNYGYTF. The CDR3 DNA reads TGTGCCAGCGGGAGAGAGGAGGACAACTATGGCTACACCTTC.

The V and J genes are TRBV29-1 and TRBJ1-4; 9 bases match TRBD1. The germline V gene encodes CDR1 SQVTM and CDR2 ANQGSEA. The CDR3 consists of 15 residues. V lost 4 bases to trimming and J lost 0 bases; unmatched junction nucleotides: 3. CDR3 sequence reads: CSVGTGAATNEKLFF. CDR3 nucleotide sequence: TGCAGCGTTGGGACAGGGGCTGCAACTAATGAAAAACTGTTTTTT.

CDR3 coding DNA: TGCGCCAGCAGCTTAGCGGGGGGGAACTCCTACAATGAGCAGTTCTTC. Its protein is CASSLAGGNSYNEQFF. This chain connects TRBV5-1 to TRBJ2-1; TRBD2 agrees at 10 bases. Germline V gene data show CDR1 as SGHRS and CDR2 as YFSETQ. The CDR3 contains 16 residues. V dropped 2 bases and J dropped 0; count of bases not matched to a gene: 2.

V and J are TRBV7-8 and TRBJ1-2; no definite D call. The length of the CDR3 is 13 residues. The germline V gene encodes CDR1 SGHVS and CDR2 FQNEAQ. Deletions cut 1 base from V and 9 bases from J, with 12 bases between. The CDR3 spells CASSLEEGRSYTF. CDR3 nucleotide sequence: TGTGCCAGCAGCTTAGAGGAGGGCCGTAGCTACACCTTC.

The genes are TRBV11-1 and TRBJ2-5; weak D call: TRBD1 (5 bases). Germline CDR1 reads SGHAT; CDR2 reads FQDESV (reference sequence). With 5 bases removed from V and 5 bases from J, the gap between germline ends came to 15 bases. The CDR3 has 14 amino acids. The CDR3 nucleotides are TGTGCCAGCAGCCCATTGGCCGCAGGGGAGACCCAGTACTTC. It yields the protein CASSPLAAGETQYF.

This chain connects TRBV28 to TRBJ2-7, with 9 bases lining up with TRBD1. V shed 2 bases, J shed 8 bases, and the junction held 10 bases outside the gene matches. The CDR3 has 15 residues. Germline loops: CDR1 MDHEN, CDR2 SYDVKM. The CDR3 is CASSLNPPTGGQQYF. DNA of the CDR3: TGTGCCAGCAGTTTAAATCCCCCCACAGGGGGCCAGCAGTACTTC.

V usage is TRBV3-1 (or the pseudogene TRBV3-2) and J usage is TRBJ2-7, with D possibly TRBD1 on 5 matching bases. The CDR3 consists of 15 residues. CDR1 and CDR2 from the germline V gene are LGHDT and YNNKEL (reference sequence). The V gene lost 0 bases and the J gene lost 4 bases, with 13 bases spanning the gap. CDR3 protein: CASSQDPRVMYEQYF. The DNA of the CDR3 is TGTGCCAGCAGCCAAGACCCCAGGGTAATGTACGAGCAGTACTTC.

This chain joins TRBV20-1 and TRBJ2-1, with 7 bases matching TRBD1. This CDR3 is built from 16 residues. The trim removed 3 bases at V and 8 bases at J, leaving 16 bases unmatched. Germline-derived CDR1 and CDR2 are DFQATT and SNEGSKA (reference sequence). The CDR3 loop reads CSASIWGTDTIDEQFF. CDR3 DNA sequence: TGCAGTGCTAGTATCTGGGGGACAGACACAATCGATGAGCAGTTCTTC.

The sample holds one count of this clone. The chain combines TRBV11-2 with TRBJ2-1, with D tentatively TRBD2 (6 bases). The V gene lost 5 bases and the J gene lost 5 bases, with 16 bases spanning the gap. This CDR3 has 15 residues. Germline loops: CDR1 SGHAT, CDR2 FQNNGV. DNA for the CDR3: TGTGCCAGCAGCCCGACTAGTCGGTACCACAATGAGCAGTTCTTC. This encodes CASSPTSRYHNEQFF. The variable domain in full, with the rest retrieved from reference TRBV11-2 and TRBJ2-1, is EAGVAQSPRYKIIEKRQSVAFWCNPISGHATLYWYQQILGQGPKLLIQFQNNGVVDDSQLPKDRFSAERLKGVDSTLKIQPAKLEDSAVYLCASSPTSRYHNEQFFGPGTRLTVL.

The rearrangement links TRBV10-3 to TRBJ2-6; D is tentatively TRBD1 or TRBD2 (5 bases each). Germline loops: CDR1 ENHRY, CDR2 SYGVKD. The V and J ends lost 10 bases and 6 bases respectively, with 10 bases between them. CDR3 size: 12 residues. In nucleotides, the CDR3 is TGTGCCACCAGAGGGGAGGCCAACGTCCTGACTTTC. It translates to CATRGEANVLTF.